This T cell receptor (beta chain) stems from a study of T cells in lung cancer brain metastases. The CDR3 runs 14 residues. V lost 5 bases to trimming and J lost 4 bases; unmatched junction nucleotides: 8. Germline values: CDR1 SGHDT, CDR2 YYEEEE. Sequenced by immunoSEQ multiplex PCR; TCRdb stores in-frame clones only, minus some. The sample has under 2,000 clones, around 90% seen once. The V gene is TRBV5-6, the J gene TRBJ2-5; TRBD1 aligns across 7 bases. The receptor was isolated from a man between 60 and 70 years old with non-small cell lung cancer that had spread to the brain. Sequenced input: tumor tissue from a brain metastasis. In DNA form, the CDR3 reads TGTGCCAGCAGGGGGACAGAGAACGGAGAGACCCAGTACTTC. Protein sequence: CASRGTENGETQYF.